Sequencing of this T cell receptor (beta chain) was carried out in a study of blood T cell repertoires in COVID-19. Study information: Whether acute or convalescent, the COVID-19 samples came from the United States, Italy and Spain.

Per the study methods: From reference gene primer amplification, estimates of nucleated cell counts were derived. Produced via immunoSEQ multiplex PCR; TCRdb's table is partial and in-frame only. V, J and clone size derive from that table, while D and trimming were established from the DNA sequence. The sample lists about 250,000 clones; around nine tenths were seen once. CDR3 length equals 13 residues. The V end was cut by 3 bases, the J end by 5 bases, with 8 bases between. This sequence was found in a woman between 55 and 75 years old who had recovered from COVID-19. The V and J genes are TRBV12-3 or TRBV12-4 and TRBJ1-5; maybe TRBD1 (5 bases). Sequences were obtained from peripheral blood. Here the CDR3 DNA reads TGTGCCAGCAGTTTTCAGGGTGATCAGCCCCAGCATTTT. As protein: CASSFQGDQPQHF.